The entry below describes one T cell receptor (beta chain). Clones were read by immunoSEQ multiplex PCR, and TCRdb kept only the in-frame ones, dropping some. The sample lists roughly 450,000 clones, 79% occurring once. Trimming took off 5 bases at V and 1 base at J, with 17 bases between the two ends. The CDR3 is made up of 16 amino acids. Germline V lookup: CDR1 ENHRY, CDR2 SYGVKD. This record belongs to a study of shared clonotypes between healthy human individuals. Sequenced: PBMCs. The sequence came from a woman aged 35 to 49 in good health. Some clones in this sample may be carry-over from other donors' samples. This chain uses TRBV10-3 with TRBJ1-1, with D unresolved. The CDR3 sequence: CAISRTSPGQNTEAFF. The CDR3 DNA reads as TGTGCCATCAGTCGAACGTCGCCCGGGCAGAACACTGAAGCTTTCTTT.